This T cell receptor beta chain comes out of a study of T-cell reconstitution after alpha-beta-depleted transplantation in children (dated by TCRdb to the mid-2010s). Turning to the overall study: T-cell immune reconstitution after TCRalphabeta/CD19-depleted allogeneic hematopoietic cell transplantation in children was quantitatively tracked in the study by means of TCR repertoire profiling.

To note about this clonotype: Its antigen remains undetermined. Base qualities are not recorded, but no much larger clone differs from it by a single base.

The library was generated by PCR. The run used an Illumina HiSeq 2500. To normalize quantification of the TCRbeta repertoire, the TCR libraries were built with molecular barcoding that relied on unique molecular identifiers. TCRdb reprocessing: public reads trimmed at Q25 with fastp, clones called with MiXCR, in-frame beta chains kept. Rows merge per CDR3 protein into single entries with the most common DNA and genes. This sample lists almost 400,000 distinct CDR3 sequences; roughly 20% were detected once. In total, the top ten clones hold about 3.8% of the sample. Relative to germline, V is 6 bases shorter and J is 3 bases shorter, with 16 bases between their ends. In the germline V gene, CDR1 corresponds to KGHSH and CDR2 to LQKENI. From cysteine to phenylalanine, the CDR3 is 15 amino acids long. The retained sequence is limited to the CDR3, 45 bases, with the frame set at the first base.

This receptor was taken from a human donor who donated a stem cell graft to a child with acute myeloid leukemia. This sample comprised PBMCs from the stem cell graft donor, obtained from the stem cell graft. The V and J segments used are TRBV18 and TRBJ2-3; tentative D gene TRBD2, with 6 bases matching. The DNA is as follows: TGTGCCAGCTCCCCCACCGCGGAGGGGACAGATACGCAGTATTTT. Its translation reads: CASSPTAEGTDTQYF.